The entry that follows covers one T cell receptor (beta chain) sequence. Its antigen is undetermined. The sample originates from a study of blood T cells in healthy people across ages. Study-wide points: Aged donors had fewer naive CD4+ cells and lower diversity than long-lived donors. Per million T cells, TCR beta diversity dropped roughly linearly as age increased.

For every donor, a draw yielded roughly 10 milliliters of peripheral blood. Losses at the gene ends were 4 bases for V and 1 base for J; bases not matched to a gene: 6. Germline V gives CDR1 MNHEY, CDR2 SVGEGT. This CDR3 is built from 15 residues. Next came a second PCR, run for about 6 to 12 cycles, which used a sample-barcoded 5' primer along with a J-beta primer mix. MiXCR, applied by TCRdb to the 5' RACE reads, yields one record per CDR3 protein. The sample shows 730,000 or so distinct CDR3 sequences, approximately 40% of them seen only once. The chain recombines TRBV6-2 or TRBV6-3 with TRBJ1-2, with 7 bases fitting TRBD1. Specimen: blood. This receptor was taken from a man aged 80 or over in good health. The CDR3 nucleotides are TGTGCCAGCAGTTCGGCGGGACAGAGTAACTATGGCTACACCTTC. Translated, it gives CASSSAGQSNYGYTF.